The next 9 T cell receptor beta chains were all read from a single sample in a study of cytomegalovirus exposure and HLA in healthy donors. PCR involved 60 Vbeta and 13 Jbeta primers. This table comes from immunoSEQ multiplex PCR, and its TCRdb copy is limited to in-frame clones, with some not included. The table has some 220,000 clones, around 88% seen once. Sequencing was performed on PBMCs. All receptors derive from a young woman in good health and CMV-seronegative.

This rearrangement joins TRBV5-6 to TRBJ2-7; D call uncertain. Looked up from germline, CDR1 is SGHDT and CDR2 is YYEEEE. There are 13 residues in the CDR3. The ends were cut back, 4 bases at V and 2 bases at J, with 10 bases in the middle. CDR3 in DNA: TGTGCCAGCAGCCCAGGCATCACCTACGAGCAGTACTTC. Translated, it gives CASSPGITYEQYF.

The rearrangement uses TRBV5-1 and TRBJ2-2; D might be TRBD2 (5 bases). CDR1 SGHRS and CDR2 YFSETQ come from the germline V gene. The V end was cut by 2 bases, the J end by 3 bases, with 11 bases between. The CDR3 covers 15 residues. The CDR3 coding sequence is TGCGCCAGCAGCTTCGGGGTTCGGGACACCGGGGAGCTGTTTTTT. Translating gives CASSFGVRDTGELFF.

CDR3 sequence reads: CASSLFQGGTGELFF. In DNA, the CDR3 is TGCGCCAGCAGCTTGTTCCAGGGTGGGACCGGGGAGCTGTTTTTT. V gene TRBV5-1 combines with J gene TRBJ2-2; D possibly corresponds to TRBD1 (5 bases). From germline, CDR1 is SGHRS and CDR2 YFSETQ. Trimming stripped 1 base from V and 5 bases from J, with 12 bases between. There are 15 residues in the CDR3.

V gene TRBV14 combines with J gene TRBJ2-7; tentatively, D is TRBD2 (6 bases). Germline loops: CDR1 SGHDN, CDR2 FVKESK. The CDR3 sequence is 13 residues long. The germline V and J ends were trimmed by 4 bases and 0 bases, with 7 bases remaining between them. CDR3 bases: TGTGCCAGCAGCCGCGGGATCTCCTACGAGCAGTACTTC. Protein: CASSRGISYEQYF.

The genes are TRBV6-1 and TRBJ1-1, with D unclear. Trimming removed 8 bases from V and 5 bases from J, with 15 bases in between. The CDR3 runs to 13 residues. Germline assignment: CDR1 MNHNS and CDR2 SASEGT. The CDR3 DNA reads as TGTGCCAGCCACCTCGGGGAGGTGACTGAAGCTTTCTTT. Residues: CASHLGEVTEAFF.

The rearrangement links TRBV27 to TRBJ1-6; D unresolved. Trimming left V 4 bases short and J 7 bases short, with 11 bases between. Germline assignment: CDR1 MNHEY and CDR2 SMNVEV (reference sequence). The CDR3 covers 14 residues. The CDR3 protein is CASSSQLLNSPLHF. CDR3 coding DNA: TGTGCCAGCAGTTCACAGCTACTCAATTCACCCCTCCACTTT.

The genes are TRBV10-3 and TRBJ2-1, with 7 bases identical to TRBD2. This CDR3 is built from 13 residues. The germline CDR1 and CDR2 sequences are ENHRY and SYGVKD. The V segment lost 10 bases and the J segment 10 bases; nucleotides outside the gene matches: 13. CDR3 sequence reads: CATGAGFGEEQFF. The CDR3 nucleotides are TGTGCCACCGGAGCGGGGTTCGGGGAAGAGCAGTTCTTC.

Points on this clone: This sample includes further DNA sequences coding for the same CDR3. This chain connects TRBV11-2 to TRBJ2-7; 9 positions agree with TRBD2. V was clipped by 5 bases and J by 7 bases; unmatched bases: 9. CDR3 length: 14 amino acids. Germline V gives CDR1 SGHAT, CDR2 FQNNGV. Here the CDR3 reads CASSMDSGGYEQYF. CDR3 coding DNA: TGTGCCAGCAGCATGGACAGCGGGGGGTATGAGCAGTACTTC.

The CDR3 coding sequence is TGTGCCAGCAGCTTAGTTCAGGGTGGCACCGGGGAGCTGTTTTTT. It specifies CASSLVQGGTGELFF. The V gene is TRBV7-2, the J gene TRBJ2-2; perhaps TRBD1 as D (5 bases). The CDR3 length is 15 residues. From germline, CDR1 is SGHTA and CDR2 FQGNSA. Deletions cut 1 base from V and 4 bases from J, with 10 bases between.